The clone carrying this TCR beta chain appeared a few times. Its antigen is currently unknown. This entry is derived from a study of blood T cells in healthy people across ages. Next came a second PCR, run for roughly 6 to 11 cycles, which used a sample-barcoded 5' primer along with a J-beta primer mix. Each CDR3 protein gets one entry after TCRdb re-called the 5' RACE reads with MiXCR. The repertoire holds 1.5 million to 2 million distinct CDR3 sequences, roughly two fifths seen once, with 20% to 25% in the top ten. Regarding the study as a whole: Naive T cell percentage strongly correlated with TCR beta diversity.

With 2 bases removed from V and 4 bases from J, the gap between germline ends came to 14 bases. CDR1 and CDR2 (germline): SGHTA, FQGTGA. The CDR3 has 15 amino acids. Sequencing used blood. This sequence originates from a human donor in good health. The V call is TRBV7-3, the J call TRBJ1-1, with D perhaps TRBD1 (5 bases). The CDR3 region is CASSLFMGRGTEAFF. In DNA form, the CDR3 reads TGTGCCAGCAGCTTATTCATGGGTAGGGGCACTGAAGCTTTCTTT.